The clone carrying this T cell receptor beta chain was counted a few times. Germline-derived CDR1 and CDR2 are SGHRS and YFSETQ. V lost 4 bases and J 3 bases, leaving 10 bases between the germline ends. The CDR3 is made up of 14 amino acids. This sample is drawn from a study of blood T cell repertoires in COVID-19. The overall study: Both acute and convalescent COVID-19 samples were obtained from the United States, Italy and Spain.

Authors' processing steps: Reference gene primer amplification gave estimated nucleated cell counts. The assay was immunoSEQ multiplex PCR, and TCRdb's table has in-frame clones only and misses some. The V and J calls and clone size are taken from that table; D and trimming were inferred from the DNA. Here the sample spans around 82,000 clones, 86% being singletons. J is TRBJ1-4 and V is TRBV5-1, with no clear D. Material for sequencing was peripheral blood. This TCR derives from a man older than 75 with COVID-19, enrolled during active disease. For the CDR3, the DNA is TGCGCCAGCAGCCCCTGGCAGTCTAATGAAAAACTGTTTTTT. This encodes CASSPWQSNEKLFF.